This T cell receptor beta chain emerged from a study of T cells in women clearing cervical HPV infection. Study information: Case blood was drawn a median roughly 160 days after lesion detection.

HPV was found by MY09/MY11 PCR and dot-blot genotyping. Produced via immunoSEQ multiplex PCR; TCRdb's table is partial and in-frame only. This listing includes 40,000 to 45,000 clones. The CDR3 totals 13 residues. Germline lookup yields CDR1 DFQATT and CDR2 SNEGSKA (reference sequence). The V gene lost 8 bases and the J gene lost 6 bases, with 18 bases spanning the gap. Whole-study findings and limits: Timing of associations relative to infection is unclear; T-cell subsets were not isolated.

A remark on this clone: Its antigen remains unknown. The DNA ends 3 residues before the CDR3 does, and the rest of the CDR3 is filled in from the germline J gene.

Sequencing used blood buffy coat. The chain employs TRBV20-1 and TRBJ2-3; a weak D match, TRBD1 (6 bases). The clonotype comes from a woman between 18 and 70 years old with a cervical HPV16 infection that either progressed to CIN3+ or cleared (not recorded which). The sequenced part of the CDR3 DNA is TGCAGTCCTCTCTTGGGGGCGTCGGATACG. Translated: CSPLLGASDT. The complete CDR3 sequence is CSPLLGASDTQYF.